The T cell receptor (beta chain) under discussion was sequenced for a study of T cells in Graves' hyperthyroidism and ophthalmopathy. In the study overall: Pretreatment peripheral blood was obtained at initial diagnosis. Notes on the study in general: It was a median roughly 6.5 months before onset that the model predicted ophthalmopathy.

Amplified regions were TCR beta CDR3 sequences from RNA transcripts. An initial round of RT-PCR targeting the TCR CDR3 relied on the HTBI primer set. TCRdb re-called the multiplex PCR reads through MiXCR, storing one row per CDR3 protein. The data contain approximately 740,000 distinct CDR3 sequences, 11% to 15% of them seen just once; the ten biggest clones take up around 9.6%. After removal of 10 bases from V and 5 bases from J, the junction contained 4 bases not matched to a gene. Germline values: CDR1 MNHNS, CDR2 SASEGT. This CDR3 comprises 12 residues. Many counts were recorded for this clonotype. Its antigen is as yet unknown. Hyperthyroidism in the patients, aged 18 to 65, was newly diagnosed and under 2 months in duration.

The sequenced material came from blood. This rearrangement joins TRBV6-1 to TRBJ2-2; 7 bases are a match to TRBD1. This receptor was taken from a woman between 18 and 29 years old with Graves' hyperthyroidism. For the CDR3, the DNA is TGTGCCACCCCGACAGGGACCGGGGAGCTGTTTTTT. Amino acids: CATPTGTGELFF.